These T cell receptor beta chains were read from a single sample in a study of CXCR3 chemokines and chemotherapy response in bladder cancer. One entry per CDR3 protein results from TCRdb running MiXCR on the PCR reads. The table includes about 8,900 distinct CDR3 sequences, more than 20% detected once. The sample was acquired from a patient whose treatment included neoadjuvant chemotherapy. The receptors here all came from a human donor with bladder cancer that did not respond to neoadjuvant chemotherapy. Both conserved end residues are part of each CDR3. D genes are given only for firm matches. Expanded clones get a size class; other rows say once, few or many, or leave the size out.

cdr3_length: 14
d_call: -
clone_size: many
j_call: TRBJ2-1
v_call: TRBV18
cdr3_nt: TGTGCCAGCTCACAACAGGGAATCTACAATGAGCAGTTCTTC
cdr3_aa: CASSQQGIYNEQFF

cdr3_length: 15
d_call: TRBD2
clone_size: -
j_call: TRBJ2-3
v_call: TRBV11-2
cdr3_nt: TGTGCCAGCTCCCCCGGGACTAGCGGCACAGATACGCAGTATTTT
cdr3_aa: CASSPGTSGTDTQYF

cdr3_length: 14
d_call: -
clone_size: many
j_call: TRBJ2-7
v_call: TRBV11-2
cdr3_nt: TGTGCCAGCAGCTGGTCTGACGGGGGCTACGAGCAGTACTTC
cdr3_aa: CASSWSDGGYEQYF

cdr3_length: 16
d_call: TRBD1
clone_size: once
j_call: TRBJ1-1
v_call: TRBV19
cdr3_nt: TGTGCCATTAGTATCTTGACAGGGGGGGGCCGGCCTGAAGCTTTCTTT
cdr3_aa: CAISILTGGGRPEAFF

cdr3_length: 11
d_call: -
clone_size: -
j_call: TRBJ1-1
v_call: TRBV7-4
cdr3_nt: TGTGCCAGCCCGATGAACACTGAAGCTTTCTTT
cdr3_aa: CASPMNTEAFF

cdr3_length: 15
d_call: -
clone_size: medium-sized
j_call: TRBJ2-2
v_call: TRBV12-3/TRBV12-4
cdr3_nt: TGTGCCAGCAGTTTAGCGCGGCTGAACACCGGGGAGCTGTTTTTT
cdr3_aa: CASSLARLNTGELFF

cdr3_length: 17
d_call: -
clone_size: -
j_call: TRBJ2-2
v_call: TRBV28
cdr3_nt: TGTGCCAGCAGTTTATGGTCACGAGGGACAAACACCGGGGAGCTGTTTTTT
cdr3_aa: CASSLWSRGTNTGELFF

cdr3_length: 14
d_call: -
clone_size: medium-sized
j_call: TRBJ1-2
v_call: TRBV27
cdr3_nt: TGTGCCAGCAGACCGGACATAACTAACTATGGCTACACCTTC
cdr3_aa: CASRPDITNYGYTF

cdr3_length: 15
d_call: -
clone_size: many
j_call: TRBJ2-1
v_call: TRBV28
cdr3_nt: TGTGCCAGCAGTTCCAACTATTACTCCTACAATGAGCAGTTCTTC
cdr3_aa: CASSSNYYSYNEQFF

cdr3_length: 12
d_call: -
clone_size: many
j_call: TRBJ2-7
v_call: TRBV12-3/TRBV12-4
cdr3_nt: TGTGCCAGCAGTTCAGGGGTGTACGAGCAGTACTTC
cdr3_aa: CASSSGVYEQYF

cdr3_length: 15
d_call: TRBD1
clone_size: many
j_call: TRBJ2-7
v_call: TRBV6-5
cdr3_nt: TGTGCCAGCAGTTCCCCGACAGGGGCCACTTACGAGCAGTACTTC
cdr3_aa: CASSSPTGATYEQYF

cdr3_length: 12
d_call: -
clone_size: medium-sized
j_call: TRBJ1-1
v_call: TRBV6-5
cdr3_nt: TGTGCCAGCAGCCCCCTGAACACTGAAGCTTTCTTT
cdr3_aa: CASSPLNTEAFF

cdr3_length: 15
d_call: -
clone_size: -
j_call: TRBJ2-1
v_call: TRBV19
cdr3_nt: TGTGCAAGTGCTACCGGGACTCTCCTAGACAATGAGCAGTTCTTC
cdr3_aa: CASATGTLLDNEQFF

cdr3_length: 16
d_call: TRBD1
clone_size: -
j_call: TRBJ2-2
v_call: TRBV6-6
cdr3_nt: TGTGCCAGCTGGGGTTCGGGACAGGGAGGCACCGGGGAGCTGTTTTTT
cdr3_aa: CASWGSGQGGTGELFF

cdr3_length: 17
d_call: TRBD2
clone_size: -
j_call: TRBJ2-3
v_call: TRBV24-1
cdr3_nt: TGTGCCACCGGGGATGGTAGCGGGGGGGCCAGCACAGATACGCAGTATTTT
cdr3_aa: CATGDGSGGASTDTQYF

cdr3_length: 12
d_call: -
clone_size: -
j_call: TRBJ2-2
v_call: TRBV7-2
cdr3_nt: TGTGCCAGCCCCACTCCCACCGGGGAGCTGTTTTTT
cdr3_aa: CASPTPTGELFF

cdr3_length: 16
d_call: -
clone_size: many
j_call: TRBJ2-5
v_call: TRBV6-2/TRBV6-3
cdr3_nt: TGTGCCAGCAGTTGGGGGGCGGCGGGGTACCAAGAGACCCAGTACTTC
cdr3_aa: CASSWGAAGYQETQYF

cdr3_length: 14
d_call: -
clone_size: -
j_call: TRBJ2-3
v_call: TRBV7-2
cdr3_nt: TGTGCCAGCAGGACAAGGGTCCCCACAGATACGCAGTATTTT
cdr3_aa: CASRTRVPTDTQYF

cdr3_length: 15
d_call: -
clone_size: many
j_call: TRBJ1-2
v_call: TRBV18
cdr3_nt: TGTGCCAGCTCACCACCGGGCAGGGCCTCCTATGGCTACACCTTC
cdr3_aa: CASSPPGRASYGYTF

cdr3_length: 12
d_call: TRBD2
clone_size: many
j_call: TRBJ2-7
v_call: TRBV30
cdr3_nt: TGTGCCTGGGGACTAGTGGATTACGAGCAGTACTTC
cdr3_aa: CAWGLVDYEQYF

cdr3_length: 15
d_call: TRBD1
clone_size: many
j_call: TRBJ1-4
v_call: TRBV7-9
cdr3_nt: TGTGCCAGCAGCTTACCGATAGGGACAGGAGAAAAACTGTTTTTT
cdr3_aa: CASSLPIGTGEKLFF

cdr3_length: 14
d_call: TRBD1
clone_size: many
j_call: TRBJ1-5
v_call: TRBV18
cdr3_nt: TGTGCCAGCTCACCCGGGGACAGGGGGCAGCCCCAGCATTTT
cdr3_aa: CASSPGDRGQPQHF